These T cell receptor beta chains were read from a single sample in a study of blood T cell repertoires in COVID-19. Libraries were prepared by immunoSEQ multiplex PCR; TCRdb keeps only in-frame clonotypes and omits some of them. Among more than 150,000 clones listed, under 90% were seen once. Sequencing was carried out using peripheral blood. The source of these receptors is a man aged 40-49 years with acute or convalescent COVID-19. Each CDR3 is given with its conserved first and last residue. D genes are given only for firm matches. Size is omitted from some rows. Given values are once, few, many or a class for expanded clones.

abundance	v_gene	d_gene	j_gene	CDR3aa	CDR3nt
.	TRBV5-1	TRBD1	TRBJ1-2	CASSPTGGEGYTF	TGCGCCAGCAGCCCGACAGGGGGAGAGGGCTACACCTTC
once	TRBV7-2	.	TRBJ2-7	CASSFTRTSYEQYF	TGTGCCAGCAGCTTCACTCGAACCTCCTACGAGCAGTACTTC
.	TRBV11-2	.	TRBJ2-1	CASSWTTDNEQFF	TGTGCCAGCAGCTGGACGACAGACAATGAGCAGTTCTTC
.	TRBV24-1	.	TRBJ2-1	CATSDFGQGVHHEQFF	TGTGCCACCAGTGATTTTGGGCAGGGTGTCCACCATGAGCAGTTCTTC
.	TRBV30	TRBD1	TRBJ2-7	CAWSLGQTTEQYF	TGTGCCTGGAGCCTGGGACAGACTACCGAGCAGTACTTC
.	TRBV7-2	.	TRBJ1-1	CASSLGFGFTEAFF	TGTGCCAGCAGCTTAGGATTCGGGTTCACTGAAGCTTTCTTT
.	TRBV5-8	.	TRBJ1-2	CASSLAGVEAGYTF	TGTGCCAGCAGCTTAGCCGGGGTGGAGGCTGGCTACACCTTC
few	TRBV5-1	.	TRBJ2-7	CASSLGGSGYEQYF	TGCGCCAGCAGCTTGGGCGGGTCCGGCTACGAGCAGTACTTC
once	TRBV11-2	TRBD2	TRBJ2-7	CASSGQAGASYEQYF	TGTGCCAGCAGCGGACAAGCGGGGGCCTCCTACGAGCAGTACTTC
.	TRBV24-1	TRBD2	TRBJ2-3	CATRPTSGETSTDTQYF	TGTGCCACCAGACCAACTAGCGGGGAGACTAGCACAGATACGCAGTATTTT
.	TRBV28	.	TRBJ2-7	CASTAGHYEQYF	TGTGCCAGCACGGCAGGACACTACGAGCAGTACTTC
.	TRBV12-3/TRBV12-4	TRBD1	TRBJ1-2	CASSPGGYGYTF	TGTGCCAGCAGTCCAGGGGGCTATGGCTACACCTTC
.	TRBV6-5	.	TRBJ1-1	CASSYTGGGTEAFF	TGTGCCAGCAGTTACACGGGGGGGGGCACTGAAGCTTTCTTT
.	TRBV2	.	TRBJ1-2	CASFGLGYTF	TGTGCCAGCTTCGGGTTGGGCTACACCTTC
.	TRBV27	.	TRBJ1-6	CARKDSLYGNSPLHF	TGTGCCAGAAAGGACAGTCTATACGGCAATTCACCCCTCCACTTT
.	TRBV30	TRBD2	TRBJ2-3	CAWDSGGMGTDTQYF	TGTGCCTGGGATAGCGGGGGGATGGGCACAGATACGCAGTATTTT
.	TRBV3-1/TRBV3-2	TRBD1	TRBJ1-1	CASSLTGDTEAFF	TGTGCCAGCAGCCTTACAGGGGACACTGAAGCTTTCTTT
.	TRBV5-1	TRBD1	TRBJ1-4	CASSVQGGSEKLFF	TGCGCCAGCAGCGTACAGGGGGGAAGTGAAAAACTGTTTTTT
few	TRBV5-1	.	TRBJ2-7	CASSLVWQGITYEQYF	TGCGCCAGCAGCTTGGTGTGGCAGGGTATAACCTACGAGCAGTACTTC
once	TRBV27	TRBD2	TRBJ2-1	CASSLFAGVSYNEQFF	TGTGCCAGCAGTTTATTCGCGGGGGTCTCCTACAATGAGCAGTTCTTC
.	TRBV5-4	TRBD1	TRBJ1-3	CASSLNTGGVGNTIYF	TGTGCCAGCAGCTTAAATACAGGGGGCGTTGGAAACACCATATATTTT
.	TRBV3-1/TRBV3-2	TRBD1	TRBJ2-2	CASRKSGTAANTGELFF	TGTGCCAGCAGAAAATCCGGGACAGCTGCGAACACCGGGGAGCTGTTTTTT
few	TRBV7-9	TRBD1	TRBJ1-5	CASSSLTGIQPQHF	TGTGCCAGCAGCTCCTTGACAGGGATTCAGCCCCAGCATTTT
.	TRBV12-3/TRBV12-4	TRBD2	TRBJ2-5	CASSWGGQETQYF	TGTGCCAGCAGTTGGGGGGGACAAGAGACCCAGTACTTC
.	TRBV29-1	TRBD1	TRBJ2-2	CSGQGYTGELFF	TGCAGCGGACAGGGATACACCGGGGAGCTGTTTTTT
.	TRBV19	.	TRBJ1-6	CASSIRQSPLHF	TGTGCCAGTAGTATTCGACAGTCACCCCTCCACTTT
.	TRBV3-1/TRBV3-2	TRBD1	TRBJ1-1	CASSRTTGVNTEAFF	TGTGCCAGCAGCCGTACGACAGGGGTGAACACTGAAGCTTTCTTT
.	TRBV5-1	TRBD1	TRBJ1-1	CASSLTGGGTEAFF	TGCGCCAGCAGCCTTACAGGGGGCGGCACTGAAGCTTTCTTT
once	TRBV7-2	.	TRBJ2-7	CASSVTGPSSYEQYF	TGTGCCAGCAGCGTCACAGGGCCCAGCTCCTACGAGCAGTACTTC
.	TRBV18	TRBD2	TRBJ2-5	CASSPTSGTTQETQYF	TGTGCCAGCTCACCGACTTCCGGGACTACGCAAGAGACCCAGTACTTC
.	TRBV18	TRBD1	TRBJ1-5	CASSPGQGNVQPQHF	TGTGCCAGCTCACCCGGACAGGGGAACGTTCAGCCCCAGCATTTT
.	TRBV6-5	.	TRBJ2-7	CASSYAPDSSYEQYF	TGTGCCAGCAGTTACGCACCGGACAGCTCCTACGAGCAGTACTTC
few	TRBV6-1	.	TRBJ1-1	CASSDQHNTEAFF	TGTGCCAGCAGTGACCAACATAACACTGAAGCTTTCTTT
.	TRBV2	.	TRBJ2-7	CASREGRKVPYEQYF	TGTGCCAGCAGGGAGGGACGGAAAGTTCCCTACGAGCAGTACTTC
.	TRBV2	.	TRBJ1-1	CASTPEHRNTEAFF	TGTGCCAGCACCCCTGAGCATAGGAACACTGAAGCTTTCTTT
.	TRBV12-5	TRBD1	TRBJ2-7	CASGFSGQGVVYEQYF	TGTGCTAGTGGTTTCTCGGGACAGGGGGTGGTATACGAGCAGTACTTC
.	TRBV27	.	TRBJ1-1	CASSLGAGLGNTEAFF	TGTGCCAGCAGTTTAGGGGCAGGGTTAGGGAACACTGAAGCTTTCTTT
.	TRBV11-3	.	TRBJ2-6	CASSQGGPGANVLTF	TGTGCCAGCAGCCAAGGGGGACCTGGGGCCAACGTCCTGACTTTC
.	TRBV12-5	.	TRBJ1-1	CASGLWASGEAFF	TGTGCTAGTGGTTTATGGGCCTCTGGGGAAGCTTTCTTT
.	TRBV24-1	.	TRBJ1-2	CATSDSPAGAYGYTF	TGTGCCACCAGTGATTCCCCTGCGGGGGCGTATGGCTACACCTTC
.	TRBV18	TRBD2	TRBJ2-2	CASSPSPSGGTANTGELFF	TGTGCCAGCTCACCAAGCCCTAGCGGGGGTACCGCGAACACCGGGGAGCTGTTTTTT
.	TRBV14	TRBD1	TRBJ2-2	CASSPIGTGGTGELFF	TGTGCCAGCAGCCCAATCGGGACAGGGGGTACCGGGGAGCTGTTTTTT
.	TRBV6-5	.	TRBJ2-5	CASSYRTQETQYF	TGTGCCAGCAGTTACCGGACACAAGAGACCCAGTACTTC
few	TRBV25-1	.	TRBJ1-2	CASMNREGGYTF	TGTGCCAGCATGAACAGGGAAGGTGGCTACACCTTC
.	TRBV6-5	TRBD1	TRBJ2-7	CASSSPGTGGYEQYF	TGTGCCAGCAGTTCCCCCGGGACAGGGGGCTACGAGCAGTACTTC
.	TRBV6-2/TRBV6-3	.	TRBJ1-5	CASSGPGEYQPQHF	TGTGCCAGCAGCGGGCCCGGCGAGTATCAGCCCCAGCATTTT
.	TRBV12-3/TRBV12-4	.	TRBJ2-5	CASSSPRQETQYF	TGTGCCAGCAGTTCACCGCGGCAGGAGACCCAGTACTTC
.	TRBV28	.	TRBJ1-1	CASSLNRDLTAFF	TGTGCCAGCAGTTTAAATAGGGACTTAACAGCTTTCTTT
.	TRBV7-9	TRBD2	TRBJ2-1	CASSLASGGAKGAEQFF	TGTGCCAGCAGCTTGGCTAGCGGGGGGGCCAAAGGCGCGGAGCAGTTCTTC
.	TRBV30	.	TRBJ1-2	CAWETGIWGYTF	TGTGCCTGGGAAACAGGAATTTGGGGCTACACCTTC
.	TRBV5-1	.	TRBJ2-5	CASRLDPRSSETQYF	TGCGCCAGCAGACTCGACCCTAGGAGTTCGGAGACCCAGTACTTC
.	TRBV5-1	TRBD1	TRBJ1-5	CASSSGTGEDQPQHF	TGCGCCAGCAGCTCAGGGACAGGGGAGGATCAGCCCCAGCATTTT
.	TRBV19	.	TRBJ2-1	CASSPDLDGALNNEQFF	TGTGCCAGTAGTCCTGACTTGGATGGGGCCCTAAACAATGAGCAGTTCTTC
few	TRBV19	.	TRBJ1-2	CASSPPGGLLFYGYTF	TGTGCCAGTAGTCCCCCGGGGGGGCTACTATTTTATGGCTACACCTTC
.	TRBV29-1	TRBD2	TRBJ2-5	CSVTGLAAEETQYF	TGCAGCGTGACGGGACTAGCGGCGGAAGAGACCCAGTACTTC
.	TRBV11-2	TRBD1	TRBJ1-1	CASSILTGMNTEAFF	TGTGCCAGCAGCATACTGACAGGGATGAACACTGAAGCTTTCTTT
.	TRBV9	.	TRBJ1-1	CASSAYRQSNTEAFF	TGTGCCAGCAGCGCGTACCGACAGTCTAACACTGAAGCTTTCTTT
.	TRBV28	.	TRBJ1-2	CASNLLGGGYTF	TGTGCCAGCAACCTGCTGGGGGGGGGCTACACCTTC
.	TRBV5-1	.	TRBJ1-2	CASSLDVGGYTF	TGCGCCAGCAGCTTGGACGTCGGGGGCTACACCTTC